This TCR beta chain was recorded in a study of blood T cell repertoires in COVID-19 (dated by TCRdb to about 2020). In terms of the full investigation: Collaborator samples came from the United States, Italy and Spain and covered acute and convalescent phases of COVID-19. The material from the prospective study consisted of cDNA or gDNA derived from T cells, B-cell-depleted T cells, or PBMCs. The dataset comprised deeply sampled blood TCRbeta repertoires from subjects exposed to, actively infected with, or recovered from COVID-19. The repertoires were made available in a free public database intended to serve as a resource for research on the immune response to SARS-CoV-2. The samples were drawn from two sources: the first 160 participants of the ongoing ImmuneRACE study, and 1,254 subjects contributed by 6 global collaborators. The sample metadata nearly always contained a de-identified subject ID, COVID-19 status, age in years and sex. Where available, HLA class I and class II types were taken from metadata supplied by the sample provider and were not determined by assay-based typing.

TCRbeta CDR3 regions were amplified from genomic DNA using the immunoSEQ Assay, a bias-controlled multiplex PCR. In the authors' own workflow: Nucleated cell counts per sample were estimated from amplification of reference gene primers within the assay. To quantify the absolute abundance of each unique TCRbeta CDR3 rearrangement, sequence reads were collapsed and filtered. For each sample, productive Simpson clonality was calculated as the square root of Simpson's diversity index over productive rearrangements. Sourced from immuneACCESS, this table was stored by TCRdb with only in-frame sequences that have V and J called. A share of the clones is absent; for the studies checked, an unresolved V gene accounts for under half, and the remainder has no known explanation. V and J calls plus clone size are reproduced from that table; the DNA served to infer D and trimming. The sample records a few hundred thousand clones, about nine tenths of which are singletons. In total, the top ten clones hold more than 9% of the sample.

For this clone: Its specific antigen is unknown. No base qualities exist here, and no much larger clone lies one base off it.

Broad study findings and their caveats: The amount of clinical and demographic metadata varied by source and participant and was provided uncurated.

In the prospective study, participants were 18 to 89 years old, resided in around 25 geographic areas of the United States, and were enrolled through a virtual design. To assign participants to cohorts, the prospective study relied on clinical history that participants themselves reported in a screening survey and a study questionnaire. Recovered participants in ImmuneRACE Cohort 3 were defined as having two consecutive negative NP/OP PCR tests, clearance from a healthcare professional, or resolution of symptoms. Each participant in the prospective study had whole blood, serum and a nasopharyngeal or oropharyngeal swab collected by mobile phlebotomists. Additional blood draws and questionnaires over an approximately 2-month period could optionally be provided by prospective study participants. Prospective study blood samples were shipped either frozen or at room temperature before DNA extraction.

The sample consisted of PBMCs or T cells enriched from blood (not recorded which). The receptor's source is a woman aged 18-30 years who had recovered from COVID-19.

The bases read TGTGCCAGCAGCTCCATGCGGCGAGGACAGGGGTCAACTAATGAAAAACTGTTTTTT. It is translated as CASSSMRRGQGSTNEKLFF. The rearrangement combines TRBV11-2 with TRBJ1-4, with 9 bases matching TRBD1. Reading from cysteine to phenylalanine, the CDR3 counts 19 amino acids. Only the CDR3 portion is preserved as DNA: 57 bases, with reading frame beginning at the first base. The germline V gene sets CDR1 to SGHAT and CDR2 to FQNNGV. Trimming removed 4 bases from V and 0 bases from J; the gene matches leave 12 bases unexplained. This CDR3, with the reference TRBV11-2 and TRBJ1-4 proteins standing in past its ends, gives the full variable domain EAGVAQSPRYKIIEKRQSVAFWCNPISGHATLYWYQQILGQGPKLLIQFQNNGVVDDSQLPKDRFSAERLKGVDSTLKIQPAKLEDSAVYLCASSSMRRGQGSTNEKLFFGSGTQLSVL.